A single sample gave rise to the 27 T cell receptor beta chains below, sequenced in a study of identical twins. Each CDR3 protein is one row after TCRdb ran MiXCR on the 5' RACE reads. The table includes around 650,000 distinct CDR3 sequences, about 7% detected once. This same sample was also part of a study on yellow fever vaccine responses in identical twins.

The sequenced sample was PBMCs. Every receptor here comes from a woman aged 18 to 35 in good health.

In its sample, this clonotype was seen a few times. This chain joins TRBV2 and TRBJ1-4; D is possibly TRBD1 (5 bases). V was trimmed by 3 bases and J by 6 bases, leaving 14 bases between them. This CDR3 is 15 amino acids long. Germline CDR1 reads SNHLY; CDR2 reads FYNNEI. The CDR3: CASSDIGGLDEKLFF. DNA of the CDR3: TGTGCCAGCAGTGACATCGGGGGACTGGATGAAAAACTGTTTTTT.

The rearrangement uses TRBV11-2 and TRBJ2-1, with 8 bases matching TRBD1. The J segment lost 9 bases and the V segment lost 6 bases, leaving 10 bases of the junction unmatched. The V gene's germline CDR1 is SGHAT and CDR2 FQNNGV. The CDR3 is made up of 14 amino acids. The CDR3 region has the DNA TGTGCCAGCAGAACCCGGGACAGGTGGCTTGAGCAGTTCTTC. Residues: CASRTRDRWLEQFF.

On this clonotype itself: This could be a read error, since a much larger clone is one nucleotide away. The rearrangement uses TRBV5-1 and TRBJ2-3; 7 bases map to TRBD2. With V trimmed by 0 bases and J by 0 bases, 4 bases remained unmatched. CDR1 is SGHRS and CDR2 is YFSETQ in the germline V gene. The CDR3 has 16 amino acids. The CDR3: CASSLEPGLSTDTQYF. In DNA form, the CDR3 reads TGCGCCAGCAGCTTGGAACCGGGACTAAGCACAGATACGCAGTATTTT.

Notes on this clonotype: A much larger clone lies a single base off, so this may be a read error. The chain uses TRBV11-3 and TRBJ2-1, with TRBD2 as a possible D gene (6 bases). CDR1 is SGHNT, CDR2 YENEEA, per germline. The V gene lost 5 bases and the J gene lost 8 bases, with 19 bases spanning the gap. The CDR3 is made up of 15 amino acids. DNA of the CDR3: TGTGCCAGCAGCCCCCCGGCGGGAAGACGCGATGAGCAGTTCTTC. Its protein product is CASSPPAGRRDEQFF.

This clonotype occurred a few times. The rearrangement links TRBV15 to TRBJ2-1; D not resolved. CDR1 is LNHNV, CDR2 YYDKDF, per germline (reference sequence). The CDR3 is made up of 16 amino acids. V was cut by 5 bases and J by 8 bases, with 22 bases left in between. CDR3 amino acids: CATSPAGRPDLHEQFF. The CDR3 DNA follows: TGTGCCACCAGCCCGGCCGGGCGGCCAGACCTCCATGAGCAGTTCTTC.

This clonotype was counted between two and nine times. The genes are TRBV3-1 and TRBJ2-1; 10 bases match TRBD2. The CDR3 runs to 17 residues. Trimming at V came to 1 base and at J to 4 bases, leaving 7 bases not matched to a gene. Germline V gives CDR1 LGHDT, CDR2 YNNKEL (reference sequence). The CDR3 nucleotides are TGTGCCAGCAGCCAAGGTCGGGCTAGCGGGAGATACAATGAGCAGTTCTTC. Translating gives CASSQGRASGRYNEQFF.

The CDR3, as DNA: TGTGCCAGTAGTATAGGACCTGACACTGAAGCTTTCTTT. This sequence encodes CASSIGPDTEAFF. V usage is TRBV19 and J usage is TRBJ1-1, with D unresolved. The CDR3 covers 13 residues. Trimming cost V 1 base and J 3 bases, with 6 bases left between them. CDR1 and CDR2 (germline): LNHDA, SQIVND (reference sequence).

This chain joins TRBV7-9 and TRBJ2-1; D call uncertain. The germline V gene encodes CDR1 SEHNR and CDR2 FQNEAQ (reference sequence). The CDR3 is 14 amino acids. The germline V and J ends were trimmed by 8 bases and 0 bases, with 11 bases remaining between them. This CDR3 is CASSVPSSYNEQFF. In nucleotides, the CDR3 is TGTGCCAGCTCCGTCCCTAGCTCCTACAATGAGCAGTTCTTC.

The chain links TRBV11-2 to TRBJ2-7; 12 positions agree with TRBD1. The V segment lost 5 bases and the J segment 7 bases; nucleotides outside the gene matches: 9. Germline V CDR1 and CDR2: SGHAT, FQNNGV. This CDR3 contains 15 residues. The CDR3 sequence is CASSNSGTGGREQYV. CDR3 DNA sequence: TGTGCCAGCAGCAATAGCGGGACAGGGGGCAGGGAGCAGTACGTC.

In DNA form, the CDR3 reads TGTGCCAGCAGCCCCATACCGGGACAGGCGAGCACAGATACGCAGTATTTT. Protein: CASSPIPGQASTDTQYF. The chain combines TRBV5-5 with TRBJ2-3, with TRBD1 matching 8 bases. The CDR3 is 17 amino acids. The V and J ends lost 4 bases and 0 bases, in that order; junction bases with no gene match: 10. Germline V gene lookup returns CDR1 SGHKS and CDR2 YYEKEE (reference sequence).

The table lists this clonotype with a few counts. The V call is TRBV13, the J call TRBJ1-2; 7 nucleotides agree with TRBD1. Unmatched junction bases numbered 15, after V lost 6 bases and J lost 5 bases. The CDR3 is 16 amino acids. CDR1 is PRHDT, CDR2 FYEKMQ, per germline (reference sequence). CDR3 bases: TGTGCCAGCAGATTTACAGGGGAAAGGCTACAATATGGCTACACCTTC. It codes for CASRFTGERLQYGYTF.

The J gene is TRBJ2-1, the V gene TRBV11-2, with D perhaps matching TRBD1 (5 bases). Germline lookup yields CDR1 SGHAT and CDR2 FQNNGV. CDR3 length: 12 residues. Deletions cut 5 bases from V and 6 bases from J, with 8 bases between. CDR3 sequence (DNA): TGTGCCAGCAGCCCAGGGCCCAATGAGCAGTTCTTC. Its protein product is CASSPGPNEQFF.

V is TRBV4-1 and J is TRBJ2-5; D is unclear. The germline V and J ends were trimmed by 1 base and 4 bases, with 16 bases remaining between them. The CDR3 extends over 16 amino acids. Germline-derived CDR1 and CDR2 are MGHRA and YSYEKL. The CDR3 region has the DNA TGCGCCAGCAGCCAAGCTTTATCTCAATCACGAGAGACCCAGTACTTC. It is translated as CASSQALSQSRETQYF.

This clonotype was observed a few times. The V and J genes are TRBV11-2 and TRBJ2-1; 12 bases agree with TRBD2. J was trimmed by 0 bases and V by 5 bases; bases with no gene match: 14. The germline V gene encodes CDR1 SGHAT and CDR2 FQNNGV. This CDR3 has 20 amino acids. CDR3 coding DNA: TGTGCCAGCAGCCGACCGGGTGGGCTAGCGGGAGGGCCCTCCTACAATGAGCAGTTCTTC. Translated, it gives CASSRPGGLAGGPSYNEQFF.

The sample holds a few counts of this clonotype. V usage is TRBV6-5 and J usage is TRBJ1-1, with no clear D. The CDR3 runs to 12 residues. Per the germline V gene, CDR1 is MNHEY and CDR2 is SVGAGI. Trimming took off 5 bases at V and 1 base at J, with 5 bases between the two ends. The CDR3 sequence: CASSTWNTEAFF. The CDR3 DNA reads as TGTGCCAGCAGTACCTGGAACACTGAAGCTTTCTTT.

J is TRBJ2-7 and V is TRBV3-1; 7 nucleotides agree with TRBD2. V shed 4 bases and J 2 bases; nucleotides not matched to a gene: 5. CDR1 LGHDT and CDR2 YNNKEL come from the germline V gene (reference sequence). This CDR3 region has 14 residues. CDR3 in DNA: TGTGCCAGCAGCCCGGGACTAAAAGCCTACGAGCAGTACGTC. Translation gives CASSPGLKAYEQYV.

This clonotype showed up just a few times. This chain joins TRBV7-9 and TRBJ1-4; 7 nucleotides match TRBD1. Germline trimming cut 4 bases from V and 6 bases from J; bases unmatched to any gene: 8. Germline loops: CDR1 SEHNR, CDR2 FQNEAQ (reference sequence). This CDR3 has 15 residues. In nucleotides, the CDR3 is TGTGCCAGCAGCTATGGAGAGGGGACAGATGAAAAACTGTTTTTT. Its translation: CASSYGEGTDEKLFF.

This clonotype was seen only a few times. The chain couples TRBV12-3 or TRBV12-4 to TRBJ1-6; D is ambiguous. Trimming pared 5 bases from V and 3 bases from J, leaving 11 bases between. The CDR3 covers 15 residues. The CDR3 reads CASSPRRDYNSPLHF. CDR3 coding DNA: TGTGCCAGCAGTCCGCGGCGGGACTATAATTCACCCCTCCACTTT.

About this clonotype: A read error is possible here, since a much larger clone lies one base away. This chain joins TRBV3-1 and TRBJ2-1; 9 bases match TRBD2. Germline CDR1 reads LGHDT; CDR2 reads YNNKEL (reference sequence). The CDR3 is made up of 16 amino acids. CDR3 DNA sequence: TGTGCCAGCAGCCAAGTTGCGGGAGGGCCCTACAATAAGCAGTTCTTC. Translating gives CASSQVAGGPYNKQFF.

The V call is TRBV14, the J call TRBJ1-6; TRBD1 might be the D (6 bases). The germline V gene encodes CDR1 SGHDN and CDR2 FVKESK. Trimming pared 1 base from V and 8 bases from J, leaving 12 bases between. The CDR3 runs 15 residues. CDR3 protein: CASSQAQGGHSPLHF. As DNA, the CDR3 is TGTGCCAGCAGCCAAGCACAGGGAGGGCATTCACCCCTCCACTTT.

This clonotype was detected ten times or more. The rearrangement uses TRBV20-1 and TRBJ2-7; 10 bases line up with TRBD2. Trimming removed 1 base from V and 4 bases from J; junction bases left unmatched: 4. The germline V gene encodes CDR1 DFQATT and CDR2 SNEGSKA (reference sequence). The CDR3 is 14 residues long. CDR3 DNA sequence: TGCAGTGCTAGAGGGGGACTAGCGCCTTACGAGCAGTACTTC. Translating it yields CSARGGLAPYEQYF.

This clonotype was counted many times. The chain uses TRBV7-9 and TRBJ1-4; 8 nucleotides match TRBD1. Germline V lookup: CDR1 SEHNR, CDR2 FQNEAQ (reference sequence). Trimming at V came to 1 base and at J to 6 bases, leaving 7 bases not matched to a gene. This CDR3 spans 16 amino acids. CDR3 region: CASSLGVTDRDEKLFF. In nucleotides, the CDR3 is TGTGCCAGCAGCTTAGGGGTAACGGACAGGGATGAAAAACTGTTTTTT.

This clonotype was counted between two and nine times. The chain has TRBV5-1 and TRBJ1-1; TRBD1 agrees at 7 bases. The CDR3 is 19 amino acids. Germline trimming cut 3 bases from V and 1 base from J; bases unmatched to any gene: 18. Germline-derived CDR1 and CDR2 are SGHRS and YFSETQ. DNA for the CDR3: TGCGCCAGCAGCTCACGACAGGGTGCCCCTAACCAGACGAACACTGAAGCTTTCTTT. Translating gives CASSSRQGAPNQTNTEAFF.

The CDR3 DNA reads TGTGCCAGCAGTCTCGCGCCTCAGCCCCAGCATTTT. Protein product: CASSLAPQPQHF. The rearrangement uses TRBV7-2 and TRBJ1-5; no firm D call. The V end lost 6 bases, the J end lost 6 bases, and 9 bases lay between the germline ends. The CDR3 is made up of 12 amino acids. CDR1 and CDR2 from the germline V gene are SGHTA and FQGNSA.

This chain connects TRBV29-1 to TRBJ2-1; D is unresolved. Trimming took off 4 bases at V and 7 bases at J, with 8 bases between the two ends. The CDR3 runs 11 residues. The V gene's germline CDR1 is SQVTM and CDR2 ANQGSEA. CDR3 nucleotides: TGCAGCGTTGGACTTCTAAATGAGCAGTTCTTC. This translates into CSVGLLNEQFF.

A few counts support this clonotype. Written as DNA, the CDR3 is TGTGCCAGCGGGCTAGCGGTTTCCTACGAGCAGTACTTC. This codes for CASGLAVSYEQYF. The chain joins TRBV2 to TRBJ2-7; 7 bases are a match to TRBD2. Trimming at V came to 8 bases and at J to 1 base, leaving 5 bases not matched to a gene. The CDR3 is made up of 13 amino acids. Germline V CDR1 and CDR2: SNHLY, FYNNEI.

The chain recombines TRBV12-3 or TRBV12-4 with TRBJ2-1, with TRBD2 as a possible D gene (6 bases). Trimming removed 6 bases from V and 6 bases from J, with 18 bases in between. This CDR3 contains 15 residues. CDR3 loop: CASRETSGPTNEQFF. DNA for the CDR3: TGTGCCAGCAGAGAGACTAGTGGGCCGACCAATGAGCAGTTCTTC.